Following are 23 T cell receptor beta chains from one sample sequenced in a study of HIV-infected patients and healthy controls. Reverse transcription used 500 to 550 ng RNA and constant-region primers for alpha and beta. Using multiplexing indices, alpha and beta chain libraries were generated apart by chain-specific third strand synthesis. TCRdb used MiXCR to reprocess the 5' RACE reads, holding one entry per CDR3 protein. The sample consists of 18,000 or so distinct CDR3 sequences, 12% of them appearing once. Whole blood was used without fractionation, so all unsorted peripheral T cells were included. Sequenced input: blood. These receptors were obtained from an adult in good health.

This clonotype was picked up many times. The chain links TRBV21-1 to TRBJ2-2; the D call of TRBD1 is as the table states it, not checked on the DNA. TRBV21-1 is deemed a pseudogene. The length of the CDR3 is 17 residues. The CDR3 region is CASSSRGTGFWAGELFF. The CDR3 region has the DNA TGTGCCAGCAGCTCTCGTGGGACAGGGTTTTGGGCCGGGGAGCTGTTTTTT.

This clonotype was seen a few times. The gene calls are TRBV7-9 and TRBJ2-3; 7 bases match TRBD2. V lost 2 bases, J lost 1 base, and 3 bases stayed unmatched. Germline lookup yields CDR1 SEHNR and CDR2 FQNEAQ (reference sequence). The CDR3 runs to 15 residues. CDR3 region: CASSLQTSRTDTQYF. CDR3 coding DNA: TGTGCCAGCAGCTTACAGACTAGCCGCACAGATACGCAGTATTTT.

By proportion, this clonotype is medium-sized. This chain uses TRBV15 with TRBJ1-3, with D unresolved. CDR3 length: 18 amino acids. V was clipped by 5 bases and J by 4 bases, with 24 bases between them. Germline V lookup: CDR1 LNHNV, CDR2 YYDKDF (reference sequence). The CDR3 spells CATSSELRTFLGGNTIYF. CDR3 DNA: TGTGCCACCAGCTCTGAATTGAGGACGTTTCTTGGGGGAAACACCATATATTTT.

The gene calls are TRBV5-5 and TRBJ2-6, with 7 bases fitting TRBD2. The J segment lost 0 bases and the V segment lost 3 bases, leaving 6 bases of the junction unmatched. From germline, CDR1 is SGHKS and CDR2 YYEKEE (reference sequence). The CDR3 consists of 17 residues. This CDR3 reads CASSWELASSGANVLTF. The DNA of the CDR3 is TGTGCCAGCAGCTGGGAACTAGCGAGCTCTGGGGCCAACGTCCTGACTTTC.

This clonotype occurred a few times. The CDR3 nucleotides read TGTGCCAGCAGCACGACAGTTAACACTGAAGCTTTCTTT. This gives the protein CASSTTVNTEAFF. The rearrangement uses TRBV6-5 and TRBJ1-1; D is perhaps TRBD1 (5 bases). Germline V lookup: CDR1 MNHEY, CDR2 SVGAGI. This CDR3 region has 13 residues. V lost 6 bases to trimming and J lost 2 bases, with 10 bases between them.

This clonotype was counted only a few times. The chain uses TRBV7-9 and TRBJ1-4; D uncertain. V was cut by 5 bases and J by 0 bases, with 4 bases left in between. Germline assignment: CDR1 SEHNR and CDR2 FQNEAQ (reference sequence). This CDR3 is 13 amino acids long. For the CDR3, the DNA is TGTGCCAGCAGCGTCACAACTAATGAAAAACTGTTTTTT. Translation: CASSVTTNEKLFF.

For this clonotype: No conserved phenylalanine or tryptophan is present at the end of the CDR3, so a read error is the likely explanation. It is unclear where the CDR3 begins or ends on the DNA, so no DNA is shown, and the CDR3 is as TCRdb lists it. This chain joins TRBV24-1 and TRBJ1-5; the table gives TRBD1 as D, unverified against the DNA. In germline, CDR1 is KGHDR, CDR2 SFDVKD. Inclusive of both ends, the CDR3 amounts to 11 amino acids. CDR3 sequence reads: CATSERTGGFG.

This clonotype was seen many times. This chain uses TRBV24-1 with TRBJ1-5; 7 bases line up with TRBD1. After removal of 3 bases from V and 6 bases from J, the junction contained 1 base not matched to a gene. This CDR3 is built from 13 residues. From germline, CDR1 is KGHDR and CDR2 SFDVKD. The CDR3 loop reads CATSDPGGQPQHF. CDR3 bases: TGTGCCACCAGTGATCCAGGGGGTCAGCCCCAGCATTTT.

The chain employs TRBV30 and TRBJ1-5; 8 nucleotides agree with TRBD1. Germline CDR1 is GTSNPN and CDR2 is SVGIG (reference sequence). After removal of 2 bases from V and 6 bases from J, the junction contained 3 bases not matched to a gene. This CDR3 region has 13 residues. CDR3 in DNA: TGTGCCTGGAGTACAGGGGGAAGTCAGCCCCAGCATTTT. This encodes CAWSTGGSQPQHF.

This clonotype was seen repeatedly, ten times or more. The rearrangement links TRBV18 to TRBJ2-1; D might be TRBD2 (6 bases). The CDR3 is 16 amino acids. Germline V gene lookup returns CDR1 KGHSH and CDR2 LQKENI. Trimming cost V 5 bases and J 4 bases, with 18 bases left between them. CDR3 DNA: TGTGCCAGCTCAATTCTTCCGGGGGAACCTTACAATGAGCAGTTCTTC. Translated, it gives CASSILPGEPYNEQFF. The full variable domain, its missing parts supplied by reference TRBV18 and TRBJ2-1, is NAGVMQNPRHLVRRRGQEARLRCSPMKGHSHVYWYRQLPEEGLKFMVYLQKENIIDESGMPKERFSAEFPKEGPSILRIQQVVRGDSAAYFCASSILPGEPYNEQFFGPGTRLTVL.

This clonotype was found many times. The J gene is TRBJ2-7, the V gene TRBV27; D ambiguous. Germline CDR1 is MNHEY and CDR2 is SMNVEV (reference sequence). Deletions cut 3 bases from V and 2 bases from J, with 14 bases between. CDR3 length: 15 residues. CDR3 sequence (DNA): TGTGCCAGCAGTTTCGGGCCACCAAGCACCTACGAGCAGTACTTC. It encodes CASSFGPPSTYEQYF.

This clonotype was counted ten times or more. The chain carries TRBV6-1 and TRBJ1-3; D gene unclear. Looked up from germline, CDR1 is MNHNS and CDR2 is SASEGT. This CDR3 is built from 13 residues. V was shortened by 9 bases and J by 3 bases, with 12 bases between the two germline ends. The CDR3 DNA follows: TGTGCCAGTACAACCGTCGTTGGAAACACCATATATTTT. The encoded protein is CASTTVVGNTIYF.

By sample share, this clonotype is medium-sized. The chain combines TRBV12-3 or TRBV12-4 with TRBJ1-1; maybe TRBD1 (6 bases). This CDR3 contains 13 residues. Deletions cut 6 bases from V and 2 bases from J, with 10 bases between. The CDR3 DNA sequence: TGTGCCAGCAGGCTGACAGGCAACACTGAAGCTTTCTTT. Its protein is CASRLTGNTEAFF.

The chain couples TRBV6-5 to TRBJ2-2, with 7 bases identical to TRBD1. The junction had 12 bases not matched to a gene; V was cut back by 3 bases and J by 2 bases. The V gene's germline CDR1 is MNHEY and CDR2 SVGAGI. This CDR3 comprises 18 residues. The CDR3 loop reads CASSYGKGAALNTGELFF. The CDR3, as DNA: TGTGCCAGCAGTTATGGGAAGGGGGCGGCTTTAAACACCGGGGAGCTGTTTTTT.

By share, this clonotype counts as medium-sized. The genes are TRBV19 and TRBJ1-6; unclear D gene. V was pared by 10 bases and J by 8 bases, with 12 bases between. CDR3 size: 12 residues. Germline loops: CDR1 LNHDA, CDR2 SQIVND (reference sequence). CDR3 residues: CATRSADSPLHF. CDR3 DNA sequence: TGTGCCACCCGGAGTGCTGATTCACCCCTCCACTTT.

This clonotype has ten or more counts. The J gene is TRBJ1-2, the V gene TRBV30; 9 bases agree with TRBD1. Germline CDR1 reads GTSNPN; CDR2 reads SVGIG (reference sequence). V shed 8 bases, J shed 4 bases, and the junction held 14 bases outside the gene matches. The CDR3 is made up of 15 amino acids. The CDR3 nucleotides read TGTGCCGTCGGACAGGGGCAGACTCCCTCCTATGGCTACACCTTC. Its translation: CAVGQGQTPSYGYTF.

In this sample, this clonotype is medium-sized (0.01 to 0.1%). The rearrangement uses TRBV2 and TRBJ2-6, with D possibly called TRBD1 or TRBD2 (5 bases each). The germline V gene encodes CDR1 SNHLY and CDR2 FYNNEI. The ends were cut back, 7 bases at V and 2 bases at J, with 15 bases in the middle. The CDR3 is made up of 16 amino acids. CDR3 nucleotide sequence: TGTGCCAGCACCAGGGAGAGCTCGGCTGGGGCCAACGTCCTGACTTTC. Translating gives CASTRESSAGANVLTF.

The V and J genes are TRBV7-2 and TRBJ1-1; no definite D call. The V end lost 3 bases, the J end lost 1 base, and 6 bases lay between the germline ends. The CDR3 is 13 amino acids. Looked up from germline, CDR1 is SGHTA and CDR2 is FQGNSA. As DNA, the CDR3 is TGTGCCAGCAGCTTCTTACAGAACACTGAAGCTTTCTTT. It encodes CASSFLQNTEAFF.

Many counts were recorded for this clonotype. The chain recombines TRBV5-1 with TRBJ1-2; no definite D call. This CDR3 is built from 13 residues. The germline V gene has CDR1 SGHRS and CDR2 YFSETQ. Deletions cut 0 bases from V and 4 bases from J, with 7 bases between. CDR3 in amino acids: CASSLDSLYGYTF. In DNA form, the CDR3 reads TGCGCCAGCAGCTTGGACAGTCTCTATGGCTACACCTTC.

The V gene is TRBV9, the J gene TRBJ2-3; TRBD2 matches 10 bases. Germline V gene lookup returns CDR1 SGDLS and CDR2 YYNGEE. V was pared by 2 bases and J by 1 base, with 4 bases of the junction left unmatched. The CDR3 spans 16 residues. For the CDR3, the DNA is TGTGCCAGCAGCGTTACCGGGACTAGCGGCACAGATACGCAGTATTTT. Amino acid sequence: CASSVTGTSGTDTQYF.

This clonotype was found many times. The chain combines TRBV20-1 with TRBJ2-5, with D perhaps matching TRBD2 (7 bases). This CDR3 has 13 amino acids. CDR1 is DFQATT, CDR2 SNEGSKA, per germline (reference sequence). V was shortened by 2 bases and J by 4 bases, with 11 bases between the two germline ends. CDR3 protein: CSARIGGPETQYF. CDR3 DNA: TGCAGTGCTAGAATCGGGGGGCCAGAGACCCAGTACTTC.

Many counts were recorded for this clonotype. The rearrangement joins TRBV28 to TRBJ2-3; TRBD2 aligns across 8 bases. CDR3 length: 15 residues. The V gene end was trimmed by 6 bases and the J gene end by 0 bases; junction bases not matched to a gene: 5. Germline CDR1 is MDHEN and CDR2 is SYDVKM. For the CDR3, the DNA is TGTGCCAGCAGCCCCGGGACTAGGAGCACAGATACGCAGTATTTT. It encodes CASSPGTRSTDTQYF. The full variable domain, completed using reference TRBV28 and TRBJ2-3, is DVKVTQSSRYLVKRTGEKVFLECVQDMDHENMFWYRQDPGLGLRLIYFSYDVKMKEKGDIPEGYSVSREKKERFSLILESASTNQTSMYLCASSPGTRSTDTQYFGPGTRLTVL.

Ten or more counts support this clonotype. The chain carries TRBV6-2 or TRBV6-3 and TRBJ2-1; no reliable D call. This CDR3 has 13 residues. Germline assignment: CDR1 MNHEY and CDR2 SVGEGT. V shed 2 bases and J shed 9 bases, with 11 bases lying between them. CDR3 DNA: TGTGCCAGCAGTTACCGAGGTCTGGGTGAGCAGTTCTTC. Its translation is CASSYRGLGEQFF.